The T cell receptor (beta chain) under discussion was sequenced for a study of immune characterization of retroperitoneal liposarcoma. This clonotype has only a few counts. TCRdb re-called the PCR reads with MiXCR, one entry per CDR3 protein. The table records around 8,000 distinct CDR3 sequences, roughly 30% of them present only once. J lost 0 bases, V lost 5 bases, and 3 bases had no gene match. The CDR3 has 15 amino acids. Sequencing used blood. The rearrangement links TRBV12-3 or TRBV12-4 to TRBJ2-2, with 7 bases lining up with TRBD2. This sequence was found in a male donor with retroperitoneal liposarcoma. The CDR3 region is CASSMLAANTGELFF. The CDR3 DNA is TGTGCCAGCAGTATGCTAGCGGCGAACACCGGGGAGCTGTTTTTT.